This T cell receptor (beta chain) is drawn from a study of blood T cell repertoires in COVID-19. Here immunoSEQ multiplex PCR was the method, and the copy in TCRdb shows in-frame clones only, minus some. The profile shows 85,000 to 90,000 clones, 80% to 85% of them singletons. The sequenced sample consisted of peripheral blood. The receptor was isolated from a woman of 80 years or more with active or convalescent COVID-19.

For the CDR3, the DNA is TGTGCCAGCAGTCTCATGACTAGCGGGGGAACAGATACGCAGTATTTT. It translates to CASSLMTSGGTDTQYF. The chain uses TRBV27 and TRBJ2-3; 12 bases map to TRBD2. J gave up 3 bases and V 5 bases, and 6 bases lay outside the gene matches. In germline, CDR1 is MNHEY, CDR2 SMNVEV (reference sequence). This CDR3 is built from 16 residues.